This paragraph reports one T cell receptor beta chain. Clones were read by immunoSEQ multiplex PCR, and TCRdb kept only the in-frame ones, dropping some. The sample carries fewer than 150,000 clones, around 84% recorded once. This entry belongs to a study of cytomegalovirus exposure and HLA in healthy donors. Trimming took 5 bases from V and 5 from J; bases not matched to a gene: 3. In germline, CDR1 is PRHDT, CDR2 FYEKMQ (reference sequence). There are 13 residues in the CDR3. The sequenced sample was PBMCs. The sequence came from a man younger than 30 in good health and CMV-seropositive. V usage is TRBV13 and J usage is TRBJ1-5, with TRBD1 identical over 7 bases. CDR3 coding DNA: TGTGCCAGCAGCAAAGACAGGGATCAGCCCCAGCATTTT. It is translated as CASSKDRDQPQHF.